Shown below are 23 T cell receptor beta chains from a single sample sequenced in a study of OX40 agonist ivuxolimab in advanced cancers. The assay was immunoSEQ multiplex PCR, and TCRdb's table has in-frame clones only and misses some. The table has about 6,300 clones, about 73% seen once. The specimen comprised CD4+ or CD8+ T cells sorted from blood, sampled in a trial of the OX40 agonist ivuxolimab. All receptors derive from an adult with an advanced solid tumor such as melanoma, head and neck, liver or kidney cancer.

The chain links TRBV9 to TRBJ2-1; 9 nucleotides align to TRBD2. J gave up 5 bases and V 1 base, and 7 bases lay outside the gene matches. Per the germline V gene, CDR1 is SGDLS and CDR2 is YYNGEE. The CDR3 is 16 residues long. CDR3 sequence: CASSVPLAGGDNEQFF. In DNA, the CDR3 is TGTGCCAGCAGCGTACCTCTGGCGGGAGGGGACAATGAGCAGTTCTTC.

The V and J genes are TRBV15 and TRBJ2-1, with 7 bases aligning to TRBD1. The germline CDR1 and CDR2 sequences are LNHNV and YYDKDF (reference sequence). The CDR3 loop spans 15 amino acids. Trimming removed 4 bases from V and 0 bases from J; junction bases left unmatched: 3. CDR3 sequence reads: CATSTGGSSYNEQFF. The CDR3 DNA sequence: TGTGCCACCAGCACAGGGGGTAGCTCCTACAATGAGCAGTTCTTC.

This chain links TRBV11-2 with TRBJ1-2; D might be TRBD1 (5 bases). In germline, CDR1 is SGHAT, CDR2 FQNNGV. V gave up 5 bases and J gave up 4 bases, with 11 bases separating them. The CDR3 loop spans 13 amino acids. CDR3 in DNA: TGTGCCAGCAGCCCTAGGGGTCTCTATGGCTACACCTTC. Translated, it gives CASSPRGLYGYTF.

This sequence joins TRBV7-9 and TRBJ2-1; tentative D call: TRBD2 (6 bases). Looked up from germline, CDR1 is SEHNR and CDR2 is FQNEAQ (reference sequence). The CDR3 is 11 amino acids. V dropped 3 bases and J dropped 10 bases, with 7 bases sitting between them. The CDR3 coding sequence is TGTGCCAGCAGCTTTGGGGGGGAGCAGTTCTTC. Amino acid sequence: CASSFGGEQFF.

The V call is TRBV6-5, the J call TRBJ1-5; 7 bases are shared with TRBD1. CDR1 is MNHEY and CDR2 is SVGAGI in the germline V gene. The junction had 6 bases not matched to a gene; V was cut back by 5 bases and J by 5 bases. This CDR3 spans 14 amino acids. The CDR3 protein is CASSKLQGHQPQHF. DNA for the CDR3: TGTGCCAGCAGTAAATTACAGGGGCATCAGCCCCAGCATTTT.

CDR3 loop: CASSYKRILGTEKFF. The CDR3 nucleotides read TGTGCCAGCAGCTATAAAAGGATTTTAGGGACAGAGAAGTTCTTC. The chain employs TRBV7-9 and TRBJ2-1; 7 bases fit TRBD1. The germline gives CDR1 SEHNR, CDR2 FQNEAQ (reference sequence). CDR3 length: 15 residues. V dropped 4 bases and J dropped 14; count of bases not matched to a gene: 17.

V gene TRBV18 combines with J gene TRBJ1-1, with D uncertain. Trimming left V 2 bases short and J 2 bases short, with 9 bases between. This CDR3 has 14 amino acids. CDR1 is KGHSH and CDR2 is LQKENI in the germline V gene. CDR3 region: CASSPGGSNTEAFF. The CDR3 nucleotides are TGTGCCAGCTCACCAGGTGGCAGTAACACTGAAGCTTTCTTT.

The table lists this clone with a few counts. The chain combines TRBV9 with TRBJ2-5; 10 bases are shared with TRBD2. Trimming cost V 3 bases and J 5 bases; bases outside gene matches: 19. The CDR3 is 19 amino acids. CDR1 and CDR2 from the germline V gene are SGDLS and YYNGEE. CDR3 region: CASSGSGAPSGRAGETQYF. The CDR3 bases are TGTGCCAGCAGCGGTAGTGGGGCCCCGAGCGGGAGGGCCGGGGAGACCCAGTACTTC.

J is TRBJ2-7 and V is TRBV5-8; TRBD1 aligns across 10 bases. Germline V gene sequence: CDR1 SGHTS, CDR2 YDEGEE. After removal of 3 bases from V and 7 bases from J, the junction contained 16 bases not matched to a gene. The CDR3 spans 17 residues. DNA of the CDR3: TGTGCCAGCAGCTCACTACCTTCCGGGACAGGGGAGGCAGAGCAGTACTTC. Translated: CASSSLPSGTGEAEQYF.

CDR3 in DNA: TGTGCCAGCAGTTCACCGGGGTCCGGGAACACTGAAGCTTTCTTT. Amino acid sequence: CASSSPGSGNTEAFF. V is TRBV28 and J is TRBJ1-1; D is uncertain. With 4 bases removed from V and 1 base from J, the gap between germline ends came to 13 bases. Germline lookup yields CDR1 MDHEN and CDR2 SYDVKM. The CDR3 is 15 residues long.

V and J are TRBV9 and TRBJ2-1; 7 nucleotides align to TRBD2. CDR3 length: 15 amino acids. V was clipped by 0 bases and J by 7 bases; unmatched bases: 7. Germline lookup yields CDR1 SGDLS and CDR2 YYNGEE. The chain's CDR3 is CASSVGLAGSNEQFF. CDR3 DNA: TGTGCCAGCAGCGTAGGACTAGCCGGGTCAAATGAGCAGTTCTTC.

The sample holds a few counts of this clone. The chain carries TRBV2 and TRBJ1-2; D possibly corresponds to TRBD1 (5 bases). CDR1 is SNHLY and CDR2 is FYNNEI in the germline V gene. V was pared by 2 bases and J by 5 bases, with 15 bases between. This CDR3 has 15 residues. The CDR3 DNA sequence: TGTGCCAGCAGTGAACCCGGGGCAGGGCCTTATGGCTACACCTTC. It encodes CASSEPGAGPYGYTF. Combining the CDR3 with reference TRBV2 and TRBJ1-2 gives the whole variable domain EPEVTQTPSHQVTQMGQEVILRCVPISNHLYFYWYRQILGQKVEFLVSFYNNEISEKSEIFDDQFSVERPDGSNFTLKIRSTKLEDSAMYFCASSEPGAGPYGYTFGSGTRLTVV.

The CDR3 sequence: CASSLEGGLRAGELFF. The DNA for the CDR3 is TGTGCCAGCAGCTTGGAAGGCGGGTTAAGGGCCGGGGAGCTGTTTTTT. The chain is built from TRBV5-4 and TRBJ2-2; perhaps TRBD2 as D (5 bases). V was clipped by 0 bases and J by 6 bases, with 15 bases between them. CDR1 and CDR2 from the germline V gene are SGHNT and YYREEE (reference sequence). CDR3 length equals 16 residues.

The chain couples TRBV14 to TRBJ2-1; TRBD2 might be the D (5 bases). This CDR3 comprises 13 residues. Germline loops: CDR1 SGHDN, CDR2 FVKESK. V lost 1 base and J lost 15, with 16 bases in between. The CDR3 nucleotides are TGTGCCAGCAGCCAAGCTGCCGGGGTGGTTCCGTTCTTC. Its translation: CASSQAAGVVPFF.

The rearrangement joins TRBV19 to TRBJ2-1; 9 positions agree with TRBD2. Per germline, CDR1 LNHDA and CDR2 SQIVND (reference sequence). CDR3 length: 15 residues. V lost 4 bases, J lost 1 base, and 2 bases stayed unmatched. This CDR3 is CASSRSGGSYNEQFF. The DNA for the CDR3 is TGTGCCAGTAGTAGAAGCGGGGGGTCCTACAATGAGCAGTTCTTC.

The rearrangement joins TRBV4-3 to TRBJ2-1, with 11 positions matching TRBD2. CDR1 is LGHNA, CDR2 YSLEER, per germline. The CDR3 has 15 residues. J gave up 4 bases and V 8 bases, and 7 bases lay outside the gene matches. The CDR3: CASRLGTSGYNEQFF. The CDR3 DNA reads as TGCGCCAGCCGCTTGGGGACTAGCGGTTACAATGAGCAGTTCTTC.

In nucleotides, the CDR3 is TGTGCCAGCAGCCAAGAATACGTCAGTGAAGAGACCCAGTACTTC. The encoded protein is CASSQEYVSEETQYF. The gene calls are TRBV14 and TRBJ2-5; D is unresolved. V shed 0 bases and J shed 3 bases, with 11 bases lying between them. Per the germline V gene, CDR1 is SGHDN and CDR2 is FVKESK. This CDR3 has 15 residues. Full variable domain (missing parts from reference TRBV14 and TRBJ2-5): EAGVTQFPSHSVIEKGQTVTLRCDPISGHDNLYWYRRVMGKEIKFLLHFVKESKQDESGMPNNRFLAERTGGTYSTLKVQPAELEDSGVYFCASSQEYVSEETQYFGPGTRLLVL.

The J gene is TRBJ2-7, the V gene TRBV11-2; D gene uncertain. Trimming left V 1 base short and J 3 bases short, with 13 bases between. This CDR3 comprises 15 residues. In germline, CDR1 is SGHAT, CDR2 FQNNGV. DNA of the CDR3: TGTGCCAGCAGCTTAGGAGGCGGTCCTTACTACGAGCAGTACTTC. This codes for CASSLGGGPYYEQYF. Filled out from reference TRBV11-2 and TRBJ2-7, the complete variable domain reads EAGVAQSPRYKIIEKRQSVAFWCNPISGHATLYWYQQILGQGPKLLIQFQNNGVVDDSQLPKDRFSAERLKGVDSTLKIQPAKLEDSAVYLCASSLGGGPYYEQYFGPGTRLTVT.

This chain uses TRBV6-6 with TRBJ1-1; a weak D match, TRBD1 (5 bases). Germline values: CDR1 MNHNY, CDR2 SVGAGI (reference sequence). There are 13 residues in the CDR3. V dropped 0 bases and J dropped 4 bases, with 6 bases sitting between them. The CDR3 sequence is CASSYSGGTEAFF. As DNA, the CDR3 is TGTGCCAGCAGTTACTCGGGGGGCACTGAAGCTTTCTTT.

There are a few counts of this clone. V gene TRBV5-4 combines with J gene TRBJ2-1; TRBD2 might be the D (5 bases). The CDR3 length is 15 residues. Trimming took off 2 bases at V and 7 bases at J, with 16 bases between the two ends. Germline CDR1 is SGHNT and CDR2 is YYREEE (reference sequence). CDR3 in amino acids: CASSLFQEEDNEQFF. CDR3 DNA: TGTGCCAGCAGCTTATTTCAGGAGGAGGATAATGAGCAGTTCTTC.

The chain has TRBV29-1 and TRBJ1-1; 7 nucleotides line up with TRBD1. Trimming removed 5 bases from V and 0 bases from J; junction bases left unmatched: 18. CDR1 is SQVTM and CDR2 is ANQGSEA in the germline V gene. The CDR3 spans 18 residues. For the CDR3, the DNA is TGCAGCGTTCTCCTCTTAGACAGGGAGGATCCCATGAACACTGAAGCTTTCTTT. Translation: CSVLLLDREDPMNTEAFF.

The chain's CDR3 is CASSGEYEQYF. In DNA form, the CDR3 reads TGTGCCAGCAGCGGCGAATACGAGCAGTACTTC. J is TRBJ2-7 and V is TRBV7-2; no clear D gene. The germline gives CDR1 SGHTA, CDR2 FQGNSA. V gave up 5 bases and J gave up 4 bases, with 6 bases separating them. This CDR3 has 11 residues.

The chain has TRBV9 and TRBJ2-1; 7 bases line up with TRBD2. The V gene end was trimmed by 0 bases and the J gene end by 4 bases; junction bases not matched to a gene: 1. This CDR3 is 14 amino acids long. Germline loops: CDR1 SGDLS, CDR2 YYNGEE. The CDR3 DNA is TGTGCCAGCAGCGTAGCTAGCGGATACAATGAGCAGTTCTTC. It yields the protein CASSVASGYNEQFF. Combining the CDR3 with reference TRBV9 and TRBJ2-1 gives the whole variable domain DSGVTQTPKHLITATGQRVTLRCSPRSGDLSVYWYQQSLDQGLQFLIQYYNGEERAKGNILERFSAQQFPDLHSELNLSSLELGDSALYFCASSVASGYNEQFFGPGTRLTVL.